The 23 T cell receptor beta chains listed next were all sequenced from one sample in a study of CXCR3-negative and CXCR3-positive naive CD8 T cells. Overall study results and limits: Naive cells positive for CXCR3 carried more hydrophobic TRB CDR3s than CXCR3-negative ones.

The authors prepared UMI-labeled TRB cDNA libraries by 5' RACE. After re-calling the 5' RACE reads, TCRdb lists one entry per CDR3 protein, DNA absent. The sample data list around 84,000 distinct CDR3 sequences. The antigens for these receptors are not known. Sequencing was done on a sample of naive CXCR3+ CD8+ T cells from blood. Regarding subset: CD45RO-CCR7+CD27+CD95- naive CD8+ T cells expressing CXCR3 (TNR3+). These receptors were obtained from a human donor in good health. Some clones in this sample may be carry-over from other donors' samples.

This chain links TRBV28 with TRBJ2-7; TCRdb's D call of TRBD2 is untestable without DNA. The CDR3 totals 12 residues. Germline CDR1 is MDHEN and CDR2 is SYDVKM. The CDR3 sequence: CASHGGAYEQYF.

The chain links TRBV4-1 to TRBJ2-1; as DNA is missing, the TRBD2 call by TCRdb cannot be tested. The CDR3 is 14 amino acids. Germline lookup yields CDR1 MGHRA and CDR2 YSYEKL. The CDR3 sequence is CASSQEGGGNEQFF.

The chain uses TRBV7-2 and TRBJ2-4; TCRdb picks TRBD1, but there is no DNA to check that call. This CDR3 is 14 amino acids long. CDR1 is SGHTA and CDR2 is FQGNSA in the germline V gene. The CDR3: CASSPWTGKNIQYF. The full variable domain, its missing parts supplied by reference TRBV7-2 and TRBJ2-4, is GAGVSQSPSNKVTEKGKDVELRCDPISGHTALYWYRQSLGQGLEFLIYFQGNSAPDKSGLPSDRFSAERTGGSVSTLTIQRTQQEDSAVYLCASSPWTGKNIQYFGAGTRLSVL.

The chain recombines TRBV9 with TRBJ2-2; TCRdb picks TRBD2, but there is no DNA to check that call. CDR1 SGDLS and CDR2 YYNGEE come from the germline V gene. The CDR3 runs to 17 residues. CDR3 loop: CASSGSSTRGNTGELFF.

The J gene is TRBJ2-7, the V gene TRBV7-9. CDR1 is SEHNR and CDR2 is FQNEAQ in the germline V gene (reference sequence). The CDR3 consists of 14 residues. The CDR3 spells CASSLSGRASEQYF.

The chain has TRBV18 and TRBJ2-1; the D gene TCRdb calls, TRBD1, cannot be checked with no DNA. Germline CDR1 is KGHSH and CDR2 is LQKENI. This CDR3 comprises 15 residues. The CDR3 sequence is CASSPPGQGTDEQFF. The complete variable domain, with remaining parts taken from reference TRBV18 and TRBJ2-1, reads NAGVMQNPRHLVRRRGQEARLRCSPMKGHSHVYWYRQLPEEGLKFMVYLQKENIIDESGMPKERFSAEFPKEGPSILRIQQVVRGDSAAYFCASSPPGQGTDEQFFGPGTRLTVL.

The CDR3 spells CSASTPGASVDFSYNEQFF. This chain connects TRBV20-1 to TRBJ2-1; the TCRdb D gene call, TRBD2, has no DNA to confirm it. Looked up from germline, CDR1 is DFQATT and CDR2 is SNEGSKA (reference sequence). The CDR3 extends over 19 amino acids.

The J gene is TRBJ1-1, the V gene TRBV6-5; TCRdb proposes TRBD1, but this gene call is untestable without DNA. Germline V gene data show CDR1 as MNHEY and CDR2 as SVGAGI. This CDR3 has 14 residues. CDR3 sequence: CASSTPRGLHGAFF.

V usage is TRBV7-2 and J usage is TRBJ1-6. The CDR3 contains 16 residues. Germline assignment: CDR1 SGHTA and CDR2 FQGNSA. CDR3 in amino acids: CASSLGVVRHNSPLHF.

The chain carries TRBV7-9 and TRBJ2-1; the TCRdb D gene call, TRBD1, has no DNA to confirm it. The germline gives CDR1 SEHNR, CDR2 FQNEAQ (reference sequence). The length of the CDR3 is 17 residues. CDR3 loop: CASSPRLQGLRYNEQFF.

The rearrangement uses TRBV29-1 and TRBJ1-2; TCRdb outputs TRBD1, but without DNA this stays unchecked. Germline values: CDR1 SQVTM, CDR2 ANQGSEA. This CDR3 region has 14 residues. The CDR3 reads CSVVGQISNYGYTF. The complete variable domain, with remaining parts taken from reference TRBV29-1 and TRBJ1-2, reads SAVISQKPSRDICQRGTSLTIQCQVDSQVTMMFWYRQQPGQSLTLIATANQGSEATYESGFVIDKFPISRPNLTFSTLTVSNMSPEDSSIYLCSVVGQISNYGYTFGSGTRLTVV.

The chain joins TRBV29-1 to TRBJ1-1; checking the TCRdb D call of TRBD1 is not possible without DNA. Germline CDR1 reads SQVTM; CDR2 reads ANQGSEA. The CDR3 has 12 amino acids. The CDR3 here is CSAHRGMAEAFF.

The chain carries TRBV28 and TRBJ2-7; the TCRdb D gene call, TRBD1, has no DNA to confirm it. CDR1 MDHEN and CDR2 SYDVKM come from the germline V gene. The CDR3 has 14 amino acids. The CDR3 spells CASSFSGGSYEQYF.

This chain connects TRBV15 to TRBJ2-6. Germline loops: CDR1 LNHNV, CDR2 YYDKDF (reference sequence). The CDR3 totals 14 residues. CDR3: CATSGYAGANVLTF.

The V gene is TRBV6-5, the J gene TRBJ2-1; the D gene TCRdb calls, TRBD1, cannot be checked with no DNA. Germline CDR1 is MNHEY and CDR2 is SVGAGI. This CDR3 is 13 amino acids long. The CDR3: CASSVGQGIEQLF.

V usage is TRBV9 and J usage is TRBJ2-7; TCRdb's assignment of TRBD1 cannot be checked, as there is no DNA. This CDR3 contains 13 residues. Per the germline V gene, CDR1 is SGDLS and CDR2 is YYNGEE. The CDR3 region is CASSLGGGGEQYF.

This CDR3 reads CASSLARGAPGSYEQYF. The rearrangement joins TRBV11-2 to TRBJ2-7; TCRdb's D call, TRBD1, is unchecked because there is no DNA. The CDR3 sequence is 17 residues long. Germline V CDR1 and CDR2: SGHAT, FQNNGV.

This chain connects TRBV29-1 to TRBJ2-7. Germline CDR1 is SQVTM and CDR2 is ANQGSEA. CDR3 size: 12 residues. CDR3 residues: CSVSPGAYEQYF.

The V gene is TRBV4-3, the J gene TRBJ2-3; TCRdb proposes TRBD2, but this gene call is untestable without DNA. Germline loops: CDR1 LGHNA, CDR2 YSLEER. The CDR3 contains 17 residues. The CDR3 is CASSQEPRRAPTDTQYF.

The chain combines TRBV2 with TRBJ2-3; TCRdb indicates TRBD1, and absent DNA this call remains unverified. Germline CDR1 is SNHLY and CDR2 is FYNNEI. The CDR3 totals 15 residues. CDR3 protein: CASSELAGDTDTQYF.

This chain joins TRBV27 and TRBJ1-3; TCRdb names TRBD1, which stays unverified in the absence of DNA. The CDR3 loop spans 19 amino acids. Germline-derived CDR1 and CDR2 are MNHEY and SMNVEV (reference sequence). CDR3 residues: CASSPSPQHSGTVGNTIYF.

The CDR3 region is CASSLGQGTDTQYF. V usage is TRBV7-9 and J usage is TRBJ2-3; TCRdb selects TRBD1, and the lack of DNA leaves this call unchecked. The length of the CDR3 is 14 residues. Germline lookup yields CDR1 SEHNR and CDR2 FQNEAQ (reference sequence).

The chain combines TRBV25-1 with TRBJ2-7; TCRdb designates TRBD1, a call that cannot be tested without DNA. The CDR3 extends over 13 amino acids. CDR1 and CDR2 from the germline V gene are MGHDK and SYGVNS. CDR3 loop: CASSELQGAEQYF.